This is a list of T cell receptor beta chains from one sample in a study of cytotoxic CD8 clonotypes in ibrutinib-treated CLL. This table comes from immunoSEQ multiplex PCR, and its TCRdb copy is limited to in-frame clones, with some not included. Here the sample spans 150,000 or so clones, 81% being singletons. The sample was PBMCs, taken after 12 months of ibrutinib treatment. The receptors were sampled from a human donor with chronic lymphocytic leukemia. Both conserved end residues are part of each CDR3. Fields, in order: CDR3 protein, CDR3 DNA, J gene, CDR3 length, V gene, D gene, clone size. D genes are given only for firm matches. Clone size is stated in some rows and not others, as once, few, many or a class when expanded.

CASSLVPPGDGNQPQHF,TGTGCCAGCAGCTTGGTCCCCCCGGGCGACGGCAATCAGCCCCAGCATTTT,TRBJ1-5,17,TRBV5-5,-,-
CASSLGTSGLLAKNIQYF,TGTGCCAGCAGCTTGGGGACTAGCGGGTTGCTAGCCAAAAACATTCAGTACTTC,TRBJ2-4,18,TRBV5-6,TRBD2,-
CASSLLNTGELFF,TGTGCCAGCAGTTTATTGAACACCGGGGAGCTGTTTTTT,TRBJ2-2,13,TRBV27,-,-
CASSEVGESGYTF,TGTGCCAGCAGTGAAGTAGGGGAGAGCGGCTACACCTTC,TRBJ1-2,13,TRBV6-1,-,few
CASSLAAGALLATNEKLFF,TGCGCCAGCAGCTTGGCCGCCGGCGCCCTCCTTGCAACTAATGAAAAACTGTTTTTT,TRBJ1-4,19,TRBV5-1,-,few
CASSQEITGSLYEQYF,TGTGCCAGCAGCCAAGAGATTACAGGGTCCCTCTACGAGCAGTACTTC,TRBJ2-7,16,TRBV4-2,-,-
CSVKIGNEKLFF,TGCAGCGTGAAGATTGGTAATGAAAAACTGTTTTTT,TRBJ1-4,12,TRBV29-1,-,-
CSARLSGWQFF,TGCAGTGCTAGACTCAGTGGGTGGCAGTTCTTC,TRBJ2-1,11,TRBV20-1,-,-
CASSLIGSGYTF,TGTGCCAGCAGTTTAATCGGGAGTGGCTACACCTTC,TRBJ1-2,12,TRBV28,-,once
CAGGQALSNYGYTF,TGTGCCGGAGGACAGGCCCTTTCTAACTATGGCTACACCTTC,TRBJ1-2,14,TRBV6-1,TRBD1,-
CATSRFRDRANEQYF,TGTGCCACCAGCAGATTCCGGGACAGGGCAAACGAGCAGTACTTC,TRBJ2-7,15,TRBV15,TRBD1,-
CASSLQGAQSETQYF,TGTGCCAGCAGCTTACAGGGGGCGCAGTCGGAGACCCAGTACTTC,TRBJ2-5,15,TRBV7-2,TRBD1,-
CASSKGHDGANVLTF,TGTGCCAGCAGCAAAGGACACGATGGGGCCAACGTCCTGACTTTC,TRBJ2-6,15,TRBV5-4,-,-
CASSFLPDRLNQPQHF,TGTGCCAGCAGTTTTCTTCCAGACAGGTTAAATCAGCCCCAGCATTTT,TRBJ1-5,16,TRBV27,-,-
CASSLRETGSSYNEQFF,TGTGCCAGCAGCCTACGCGAGACAGGATCATCCTACAATGAGCAGTTCTTC,TRBJ2-1,17,TRBV11-2,-,-
CASSSTNNEQFF,TGTGCCAGCAGCTCTACAAACAATGAGCAGTTCTTC,TRBJ2-1,12,TRBV7-8,-,few
CASSEWTSGLYSYNEQFF,TGTGCCAGCAGTGAATGGACTAGCGGGCTTTACTCCTACAATGAGCAGTTCTTC,TRBJ2-1,18,TRBV25-1,TRBD2,-
CASSPGGTPRDSPLHF,TGTGCCAGCAGTCCTGGGGGGACCCCGAGAGATTCACCCCTCCACTTT,TRBJ1-6,16,TRBV28,-,-
CASSQDRLAETQYF,TGCGCCAGCAGCCAAGATAGACTGGCGGAGACCCAGTACTTC,TRBJ2-5,14,TRBV4-1,-,-
CASSSSSGSGSYEQYF,TGTGCCAGCAGCAGCTCTAGCGGGAGCGGGTCCTACGAGCAGTACTTC,TRBJ2-7,16,TRBV7-2,TRBD2,-
CASSLTRGPSPLHF,TGTGCCAGCAGCTTGACCAGGGGGCCTTCACCCCTCCACTTT,TRBJ1-6,14,TRBV5-8,TRBD1,-
CASRRDYYNEQFF,TGTGCCAGCAGGAGGGATTACTACAATGAGCAGTTCTTC,TRBJ2-1,13,TRBV6-1,-,-
CASSIRTSGSWDIQYF,TGTGCCAGTAGTATCCGGACTAGCGGGAGTTGGGACATTCAGTACTTC,TRBJ2-4,16,TRBV19,TRBD2,-
CASSKRFRQGDQPQHF,TGTGCCAGCAGCAAAAGGTTTCGGCAGGGGGATCAGCCCCAGCATTTT,TRBJ1-5,16,TRBV21-1,-,few
CASSTLQGSTDTQYF,TGTGCCAGTAGTACCCTACAGGGTAGCACAGATACGCAGTATTTT,TRBJ2-3,15,TRBV19,-,-
CASSIGQPSNQPQHF,TGTGCCAGTAGTATAGGACAGCCAAGCAATCAGCCCCAGCATTTT,TRBJ1-5,15,TRBV19,-,few
CASSVGQSPNNEQFF,TGTGCCAGCAGTGTAGGTCAGAGTCCAAACAATGAGCAGTTCTTC,TRBJ2-1,15,TRBV2,-,-
CASSIHAGNQPQHF,TGCGCCAGCAGCATTCACGCCGGCAATCAGCCCCAGCATTTT,TRBJ1-5,14,TRBV5-1,-,once
CASSLGDRHEQFF,TGTGCCAGCAGCTTAGGGGACAGACATGAGCAGTTCTTC,TRBJ2-1,13,TRBV5-6,TRBD1,-
CASREAGSWSQYF,TGTGCCAGTAGGGAAGCGGGGTCGTGGTCCCAGTACTTC,TRBJ2-5,13,TRBV19,TRBD2,once
CASSGTGGTGEKLFF,TGTGCCAGCAGTGGGACAGGGGGAACGGGAGAAAAACTGTTTTTT,TRBJ1-4,15,TRBV28,TRBD1,-
CASSQDLQGFYEQYF,TGTGCCAGCAGCCAAGATTTACAGGGCTTTTACGAGCAGTACTTC,TRBJ2-7,15,TRBV4-2,-,-
CAISRTDSYEQYF,TGTGCCATCTCCCGGACGGACTCCTACGAGCAGTACTTC,TRBJ2-7,13,TRBV10-3,-,-
CASSPQTSARYEQYF,TGTGCCAGCAGCCCCCAGACTAGCGCGCGCTACGAGCAGTACTTC,TRBJ2-7,15,TRBV14,TRBD2,once
CASSPTSGGAFEQFF,TGTGCCAGCAGCCCAACTAGCGGGGGGGCCTTTGAGCAGTTCTTC,TRBJ2-1,15,TRBV14,TRBD2,-
CASSFRYEQYF,TGTGCCAGCAGCTTTAGGTACGAGCAGTACTTC,TRBJ2-7,11,TRBV28,-,-
CASSRSSYEQYF,TGTGCCAGCAGCCGAAGCTCCTACGAGCAGTACTTC,TRBJ2-7,12,TRBV6-6,-,-
CASYQSPDTQYF,TGTGCCAGCTACCAGTCCCCAGATACGCAGTATTTT,TRBJ2-3,12,TRBV27,-,-
CASSILGNIQYF,TGTGCCAGCAGTATTCTCGGGAACATTCAGTACTTC,TRBJ2-4,12,TRBV28,-,few
CASSLRGFVSTSTDTQYF,TGTGCCAGCAGTTTACGGGGGTTCGTATCAACTAGCACAGATACGCAGTATTTT,TRBJ2-3,18,TRBV28,-,-
CASSLSPLRYNEKLFF,TGTGCCAGCAGTTTATCCCCCCTGCGCTATAATGAAAAACTGTTTTTT,TRBJ1-4,16,TRBV27,-,-
CATSRGDAGANVLTF,TGTGCCACTTCTCGGGGTGATGCTGGGGCCAACGTCCTGACTTTC,TRBJ2-6,15,TRBV28,-,-
CASRRGQGMAHEQYF,TGTGCCAGCAGACGAGGACAGGGGATGGCTCACGAGCAGTACTTC,TRBJ2-7,15,TRBV6-1,TRBD1,-
CASSRPDRDNEKLFF,TGCGCCAGCAGCCGACCCGACAGGGACAATGAAAAACTGTTTTTT,TRBJ1-4,15,TRBV4-3,TRBD1,-
CASSGGGRNTIYF,TGTGCCAGCAGTGGGGGCGGTAGAAACACCATATATTTT,TRBJ1-3,13,TRBV28,-,-
CASSQDGVGWGGYTF,TGCGCCAGCAGCCAAGATGGAGTAGGGTGGGGTGGCTACACCTTC,TRBJ1-2,15,TRBV4-3,-,-
CASSLGTSGIREQFF,TGTGCCAGCAGCTTAGGGACTAGCGGGATACGGGAGCAGTTCTTC,TRBJ2-1,15,TRBV7-9,TRBD2,few
CASSSTGMELFF,TGTGCCAGCAGCTCGACAGGCATGGAGCTGTTTTTT,TRBJ2-2,12,TRBV6-5,-,-
CASSPKVRVGDEQYF,TGTGCCAGCAGCCCAAAGGTACGGGTGGGCGACGAGCAGTACTTC,TRBJ2-7,15,TRBV7-9,-,once
CASSPETGKDTQYF,TGTGCCAGCAGTCCCGAGACAGGGAAAGATACGCAGTATTTT,TRBJ2-3,14,TRBV6-5,TRBD1,-
CSVEDLPGLPYNEQFF,TGCAGCGTTGAAGATCTGCCAGGGTTACCCTACAATGAGCAGTTCTTC,TRBJ2-1,16,TRBV29-1,-,-
CASSLFGTRTDTQYF,TGTGCCAGCAGCTTGTTCGGAACCCGCACAGATACGCAGTATTTT,TRBJ2-3,15,TRBV5-8,-,-
CASSPRLAGGSTDTQYF,TGTGCTAGCAGCCCCCGACTAGCGGGAGGAAGCACAGATACGCAGTATTTT,TRBJ2-3,17,TRBV7-7,TRBD2,-
CASSVRADTQYF,TGTGCCAGCAGCGTCAGGGCAGATACGCAGTATTTT,TRBJ2-3,12,TRBV9,-,-
CASSLAGGSTDTQYF,TGCGCCAGCAGCTTGGCCGGCGGGAGCACAGATACGCAGTATTTT,TRBJ2-3,15,TRBV5-1,-,once